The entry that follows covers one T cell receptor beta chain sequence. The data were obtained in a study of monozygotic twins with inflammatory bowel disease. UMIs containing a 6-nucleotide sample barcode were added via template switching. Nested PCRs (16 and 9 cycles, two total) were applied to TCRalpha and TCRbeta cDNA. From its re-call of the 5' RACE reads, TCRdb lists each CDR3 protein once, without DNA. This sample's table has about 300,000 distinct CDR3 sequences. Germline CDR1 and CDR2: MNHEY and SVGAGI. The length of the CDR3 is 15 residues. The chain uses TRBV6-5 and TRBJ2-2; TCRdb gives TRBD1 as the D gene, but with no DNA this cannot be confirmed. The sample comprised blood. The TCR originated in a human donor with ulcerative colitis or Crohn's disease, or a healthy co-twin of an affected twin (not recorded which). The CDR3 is CASSYSGGANGELFF.